This record covers a single TCR beta chain. Its antigen is currently unknown. The entry originates in a study of T cell repertoires in ileal Crohn's disease. Looking at the study overall: Biopsies of the neoterminal ileum at postoperative colonoscopy form M6 samples.

Time point meaning: neoterminal ileum biopsy at postoperative endoscopy, about 6 months after surgery. TCRdb's table, derived via immunoSEQ multiplex PCR, lists solely in-frame clones and lacks some. The data hold more than 50,000 clones, with around nine tenths observed a single time. Whole-study findings and limits: Mucosal expansions were suggested to be mainly CD8 T cells.

Sequencing was carried out using ileal tissue. The sequence came from an adult with Crohn's disease.

DNA for the CDR3: TGTGCCACCAGCAGAACAGGGGATCGAGACTATGGCTACACCTTC. It codes for CATSRTGDRDYGYTF. The chain couples TRBV15 to TRBJ1-2, with 7 bases matching TRBD1. The CDR3 is made up of 15 amino acids. Germline V CDR1 and CDR2: LNHNV, YYDKDF (reference sequence). With 2 bases clipped from V and 3 bases from J, the junction kept 6 bases outside the gene matches.